This T cell receptor (beta chain) was profiled in a study of CD8+CD57+ T cells in acquired aplastic anemia. Study background: Sorted CD4+ and CD8+ cell DNA averaged around 3 ug. Study outcomes and limitations: In common between the patients and the controls were some 28 CD8+ CDR3 sequences.

Genomic DNA constituted the template upon which TCR beta VDJ and CDR3 profiling was performed. TCRdb reanalysed the reads using MiXCR and keeps one entry per CDR3 protein. The repertoire holds more than 150,000 distinct CDR3 sequences, with about 44% as singletons. This clonotype has a count of ten or more. Antigen: not known. In patients chosen for sequencing, flow cytometry had shown CD8+CD57+ cell expansion. V dropped 6 bases and J dropped 9 bases, with 6 bases sitting between them. The CDR3 contains 10 residues. The receptor's source is a human donor with aplastic anemia. The sequencing sample was made of sorted CD4+, CD8+, or CD8+CD57+ T cells (not recorded which) from PBMCs. The chain links TRBV12-3 or TRBV12-4 to TRBJ2-1; D is ambiguous. CDR3 in amino acids: CASSRSEQFF. CDR3 bases: TGTGCCAGCAGCCGGTCTGAGCAGTTCTTC.